The sequence of this TCR beta chain was determined in a study of response to subunit inactivated influenza vaccine (dated by TCRdb to 2016 to 2019). In the study overall: Deep quantitative profiling of the T cell receptor repertoire was used in the study to follow responses to a trivalent subunit inactivated influenza vaccine.

The library was produced with RT-PCR. TCRdb lists the instrument as Illumina HiSeq 2500. The public sequencing data were trimmed at Q25 with fastp and processed into clonotypes with MiXCR by TCRdb, which kept only in-frame beta chains. Each record represents a unique CDR3 protein, reported with the most common genes and DNA among its rows. The sample table shows some 850,000 distinct CDR3 sequences, and around 18% are seen once. Clones ranked in the top ten supply 11% of the sample. The germline V gene encodes CDR1 LNHDA and CDR2 SQIVND (reference sequence). Reading from cysteine to phenylalanine, the CDR3 counts 16 amino acids. Of all the DNA, just the CDR3 is kept, 48 bases in frame from base 1. V is cut back by 5 bases and J by 0 bases, with 9 bases in the junction unmatched. In its sample, this clonotype was seen a few times. This receptor's antigen is unknown. No qualities accompany the bases; no much larger clone lies one base away.

Results and caveats for the whole study, not just this receptor: It was suggested by the authors that each seasonal influenza vaccination may recruit only a limited number of new T cells.

This receptor was identified in a man aged 45-65 years who received an inactivated influenza vaccine. Donor details come from another sample of the same person, matched by shared clones. This sequence uses TRBV19 and TRBJ1-1; TRBD1 aligns with 7 central bases. Specimen: PBMCs from blood, collected 5 to 6 days after vaccination. The DNA sequence is TGTGCCAGTAGTCACAGGGGTGACAGGGTGAACACTGAAGCTTTCTTT. Translated, this is CASSHRGDRVNTEAFF.